These 27 T cell receptor beta chains were sequenced from one sample in a study of identical twins. TCRdb called the 5' RACE reads again in MiXCR, with one record for every CDR3 protein. The table records hundreds of thousands of distinct CDR3 sequences, around 6.9% of them present only once. The data were also submitted as part of a second study, on yellow fever vaccine responses in identical twins.

Sequenced material: memory (CD45RO+) T cells sorted from blood. All receptors derive from a woman under 30 in good health.

Only a few counts were recorded for this clonotype. The chain employs TRBV18 and TRBJ2-3; D ambiguous. CDR1 is KGHSH and CDR2 is LQKENI in the germline V gene. The CDR3 loop spans 15 amino acids. V was shortened by 4 bases and J by 3 bases, with 14 bases between the two germline ends. CDR3 protein: CASSLRPVRTDTQYF. CDR3 in DNA: TGTGCCAGCTCACTGCGACCAGTCAGGACAGATACGCAGTATTTT.

This clonotype has a handful of counts. The chain is built from TRBV7-9 and TRBJ1-4, with a tentative D call TRBD1 (5 bases). The CDR3 has 15 amino acids. The germline V gene encodes CDR1 SEHNR and CDR2 FQNEAQ (reference sequence). V was cut by 0 bases and J by 2 bases, with 7 bases left in between. The CDR3 nucleotides are TGTGCCAGCAGCTTAGCATCAGGGACTAATGAAAAACTGTTTTTT. It codes for CASSLASGTNEKLFF.

This clonotype was seen at least ten times. The CDR3 DNA reads TGCAGTGCGTACAGGGACACAGACACTGAAGCTTTCTTT. This translates into CSAYRDTDTEAFF. The gene calls are TRBV20-1 and TRBJ1-1; perhaps TRBD1 as D (6 bases). Trimming cost V 6 bases and J 3 bases, with 14 bases left between them. CDR3 length: 13 residues. CDR1 is DFQATT, CDR2 SNEGSKA, per germline (reference sequence).

This clonotype appeared a few times. This sequence joins TRBV20-1 and TRBJ2-7; TRBD1 agrees at 8 bases. CDR3 length: 14 residues. Germline lookup yields CDR1 DFQATT and CDR2 SNEGSKA (reference sequence). The V gene end was trimmed by 6 bases and the J gene end by 7 bases; junction bases not matched to a gene: 14. CDR3 in amino acids: CSATMGQGAWEQYF. The CDR3 coding sequence is TGCAGTGCAACGATGGGGCAGGGGGCTTGGGAGCAGTACTTC.

The J gene is TRBJ1-1, the V gene TRBV3-1, with D hard to call. This CDR3 is built from 16 residues. From germline, CDR1 is LGHDT and CDR2 YNNKEL (reference sequence). Deletions cut 3 bases from V and 0 bases from J, with 14 bases between. The CDR3 nucleotides read TGTGCCAGCAGCCAGAGGAGCGGCAGCATGAACACTGAAGCTTTCTTT. Protein sequence: CASSQRSGSMNTEAFF.

The chain links TRBV6-1 to TRBJ1-1; D uncertain. CDR3 length: 13 amino acids. Germline CDR1 is MNHNS and CDR2 is SASEGT. The V end lost 11 bases, the J end lost 3 bases, and 16 bases lay between the germline ends. CDR3 loop: CASRRGSDTEAFF. CDR3 nucleotides: TGTGCCTCCAGGAGAGGGTCGGACACTGAAGCTTTCTTT.

The V and J genes are TRBV7-6 and TRBJ2-7, with TRBD2 matching over 10 bases. The CDR3 runs 16 residues. The V gene's germline CDR1 is SGHVS and CDR2 FNYEAQ. Losses at the gene ends were 5 bases for V and 3 bases for J; bases not matched to a gene: 10. The CDR3 coding sequence is TGTGCCAGCAGCCCCGGTCTAGCGGGGGATTTCTACGAGCAGTACTTC. Translation: CASSPGLAGDFYEQYF. The full variable domain, with the rest looked up from reference TRBV7-6 and TRBJ2-7, is GAGVSQSPRYKVTKRGQDVALRCDPISGHVSLYWYRQALGQGPEFLTYFNYEAQQDKSGLPNDRFSAERPEGSISTLTIQRTEQRDSAMYRCASSPGLAGDFYEQYFGPGTRLTVT.

The chain carries TRBV4-2 and TRBJ2-5, with 12 bases identical to TRBD2. CDR1 and CDR2 (germline): LGHNA, YNFKEQ. The V gene end was trimmed by 3 bases and the J gene end by 5 bases; junction bases not matched to a gene: 4. This CDR3 has 15 amino acids. The CDR3 DNA follows: TGTGCCAGCAGCCAGGACGGACTAGCGGGGGAGACCCAGTACTTC. This codes for CASSQDGLAGETQYF.

This clonotype was observed at least ten times. The chain carries TRBV20-1 and TRBJ2-7; TRBD1 agrees at 9 bases. This CDR3 spans 19 amino acids. Germline trimming cut 2 bases from V and 0 bases from J; bases unmatched to any gene: 17. Germline V gene lookup returns CDR1 DFQATT and CDR2 SNEGSKA (reference sequence). As DNA, the CDR3 is TGCAGTGCTAGACCTAACCGGGACAGGGACCCACAGAACTCCTACGAGCAGTACTTC. Translation gives CSARPNRDRDPQNSYEQYF.

V and J are TRBV7-9 and TRBJ2-5; D possibly corresponds to TRBD2 (5 bases). The CDR3 consists of 15 residues. Germline CDR1 reads SEHNR; CDR2 reads FQNEAQ (reference sequence). The germline V and J ends were trimmed by 3 bases and 4 bases, with 15 bases remaining between them. The CDR3 spells CASSFGVVLGETQYF. Here the CDR3 DNA reads TGTGCCAGCAGCTTCGGGGTGGTGTTGGGAGAGACCCAGTACTTC.

The V gene is TRBV7-2, the J gene TRBJ2-1; D ambiguous. The V end was cut by 8 bases, the J end by 8 bases, with 10 bases between. This CDR3 region has 11 residues. Germline CDR1 reads SGHTA; CDR2 reads FQGNSA. DNA for the CDR3: TGTGCCAGCCGAAATTCGGATGAGCAGTTCTTC. It yields the protein CASRNSDEQFF.

The V gene is TRBV7-9, the J gene TRBJ2-1; D not resolved. Germline V gene sequence: CDR1 SEHNR, CDR2 FQNEAQ (reference sequence). The V gene lost 6 bases and the J gene lost 7 bases, with 10 bases spanning the gap. CDR3 length: 12 amino acids. The DNA of the CDR3 is TGTGCCAGCAGTCCCTACTCTAATGAGCAGTTCTTC. Amino acids: CASSPYSNEQFF.

Many counts were recorded for this clonotype. This chain links TRBV7-3 with TRBJ2-7, with D tentatively TRBD1 or TRBD2 (6 bases each). CDR1 and CDR2 (germline): SGHTA, FQGTGA. The length of the CDR3 is 14 residues. Trimming removed 2 bases at V and 3 bases at J, with 11 bases between. The CDR3 DNA sequence: TGTGCCAGCAGCTTAGGGGGGCCAAACTACGAGCAGTACTTC. As protein: CASSLGGPNYEQYF. The full variable domain, its missing parts supplied by reference TRBV7-3 and TRBJ2-7, is GAGVSQTPSNKVTEKGKYVELRCDPISGHTALYWYRQSLGQGPEFLIYFQGTGAADDSGLPNDRFFAVRPEGSVSTLKIQRTERGDSAVYLCASSLGGPNYEQYFGPGTRLTVT.

In its sample, this clonotype was seen a few times. The rearrangement links TRBV20-1 to TRBJ2-5; 9 positions agree with TRBD2. Trimming removed 5 bases from V and 2 bases from J; junction bases left unmatched: 9. Per the germline V gene, CDR1 is DFQATT and CDR2 is SNEGSKA (reference sequence). CDR3 length: 15 amino acids. CDR3 nucleotide sequence: TGCAGTGCTGTCCGAAGCGGGGGGACGCAAGAGACCCAGTACTTC. Its protein is CSAVRSGGTQETQYF.

This clonotype was recorded many times. V gene TRBV7-8 combines with J gene TRBJ2-2, with 7 nucleotides matching TRBD2. CDR1 and CDR2 (germline): SGHVS, FQNEAQ. This CDR3 region has 17 residues. After removal of 4 bases from V and 2 bases from J, the junction contained 10 bases not matched to a gene. The DNA of the CDR3 is TGTGCCAGCAGCTCCCGCTCAGCGGGGTCCAACACCGGGGAGCTGTTTTTT. It yields the protein CASSSRSAGSNTGELFF.

This CDR3 reads CSAARLAGGTGELFF. The CDR3 DNA reads TGCAGTGCTGCAAGACTAGCGGGAGGGACCGGGGAGCTGTTTTTT. The rearrangement uses TRBV20-1 and TRBJ2-2; 14 bases align to TRBD2. The CDR3 runs to 15 residues. J gave up 5 bases and V 5 bases, and 4 bases lay outside the gene matches. The germline gives CDR1 DFQATT, CDR2 SNEGSKA (reference sequence).

This clonotype has a handful of counts. The chain recombines TRBV20-1 with TRBJ2-1, with D possibly being TRBD2 (5 bases). The CDR3 is made up of 15 amino acids. Trimming pared 0 bases from V and 6 bases from J, leaving 15 bases between. Germline loops: CDR1 DFQATT, CDR2 SNEGSKA (reference sequence). CDR3 DNA: TGCAGTGCTAGAGATGCAGTCGGGGTAGGCAATGAGCAGTTCTTC. This codes for CSARDAVGVGNEQFF.

This clonotype was counted many times. The chain couples TRBV20-1 to TRBJ2-2; D remains unclear. Trimming took off 6 bases at V and 0 bases at J, with 11 bases between the two ends. Germline CDR1 and CDR2: DFQATT and SNEGSKA (reference sequence). The CDR3 length is 14 residues. For the CDR3, the DNA is TGCAGTGCCCAACGGCAGACGAACACCGGGGAGCTGTTTTTT. Protein product: CSAQRQTNTGELFF.

The V and J genes are TRBV5-5 and TRBJ1-2; 7 bases match TRBD1. With V trimmed by 0 bases and J by 3 bases, 8 bases remained unmatched. CDR1 and CDR2 (germline): SGHKS, YYEKEE (reference sequence). The CDR3 is 16 amino acids. The chain's CDR3 is CASSLVDRARDYGYTF. CDR3 DNA: TGTGCCAGCAGCTTGGTCGACAGGGCGAGGGACTATGGCTACACCTTC.

This clonotype appeared a few times. The rearrangement joins TRBV4-2 to TRBJ2-7; D remains ambiguous. V dropped 5 bases and J dropped 3 bases, with 8 bases sitting between them. CDR1 LGHNA and CDR2 YNFKEQ come from the germline V gene. The CDR3 is made up of 12 amino acids. Here the CDR3 DNA reads TGTGCCAGCAGCGCAAAGAACTACGAGCAGTACTTC. It yields the protein CASSAKNYEQYF.

CDR3 nucleotide sequence: TGTGCCAGCACCGACCCAGGGGGCGCAGCAGATACGCAGTATTTT. It specifies CASTDPGGAADTQYF. This chain joins TRBV2 and TRBJ2-3; TRBD1 matches at 8 bases. Germline CDR1 SNHLY, CDR2 FYNNEI. V trimming: 7 bases; J trimming: 4 bases; junction bases outside the gene matches: 10. The CDR3 has 15 residues.

This clonotype was detected ten times or more. The rearrangement uses TRBV5-1 and TRBJ1-2; possible D gene TRBD1, 6 bases. The CDR3 extends over 15 amino acids. Germline values: CDR1 SGHRS, CDR2 YFSETQ. Trimming removed 4 bases at V and 0 bases at J, with 13 bases between. The CDR3 nucleotides read TGCGCCAGCAGCGTAACAGGGATCCCTAACTATGGCTACACCTTC. Protein product: CASSVTGIPNYGYTF.

This clonotype has ten or more counts. This chain joins TRBV2 and TRBJ1-1; 7 bases align to TRBD1. Germline V gene lookup returns CDR1 SNHLY and CDR2 FYNNEI. The CDR3 is made up of 14 amino acids. Trimming cost V 6 bases and J 4 bases; bases outside gene matches: 8. This chain's CDR3 is CASRQQGWTTEAFF. The CDR3 DNA follows: TGTGCCAGCAGGCAACAGGGGTGGACCACTGAAGCTTTCTTT.

The chain uses TRBV7-9 and TRBJ2-5, with TRBD1 matching over 7 bases. V was pared by 5 bases and J by 2 bases, with 11 bases of the junction left unmatched. Germline V lookup: CDR1 SEHNR, CDR2 FQNEAQ (reference sequence). This CDR3 has 16 amino acids. This CDR3 reads CASSMGQQGHQETQYF. The CDR3 bases are TGTGCCAGCAGCATGGGACAGCAGGGCCATCAAGAGACCCAGTACTTC. Full variable domain (remainder filled in from reference TRBV7-9 and TRBJ2-5): DTGVSQNPRHKITKRGQNVTFRCDPISEHNRLYWYRQTLGQGPEFLTYFQNEAQLEKSRLLSDRFSAERPKGSFSTLEIQRTEQGDSAMYLCASSMGQQGHQETQYFGPGTRLLVL.

The CDR3 spells CASSQEEAFNEQFF. DNA of the CDR3: TGTGCCAGCAGCCAAGAGGAAGCATTCAATGAGCAGTTCTTC. The rearrangement uses TRBV4-2 and TRBJ2-1, with D unclear. Per the germline V gene, CDR1 is LGHNA and CDR2 is YNFKEQ. The CDR3 extends over 14 amino acids. Deletions cut 0 bases from V and 6 bases from J, with 9 bases between.

The chain joins TRBV20-1 to TRBJ1-2; no clear D gene. Germline V gives CDR1 DFQATT, CDR2 SNEGSKA (reference sequence). The ends were cut back, 4 bases at V and 0 bases at J, with 9 bases in the middle. This CDR3 contains 13 residues. DNA of the CDR3: TGCAGTGCTAATACAGCCACTAACTATGGCTACACCTTC. Encoded protein: CSANTATNYGYTF.

In its sample, this clonotype was seen many times. The gene calls are TRBV12-3 or TRBV12-4 and TRBJ2-7, with unresolved D. This CDR3 comprises 13 residues. V was shortened by 5 bases and J by 1 base, with 9 bases between the two germline ends. The CDR3 DNA reads TGTGCCAGCAGTACCCGTGGGTCCTACGAGCAGTACTTC. Its protein product is CASSTRGSYEQYF.